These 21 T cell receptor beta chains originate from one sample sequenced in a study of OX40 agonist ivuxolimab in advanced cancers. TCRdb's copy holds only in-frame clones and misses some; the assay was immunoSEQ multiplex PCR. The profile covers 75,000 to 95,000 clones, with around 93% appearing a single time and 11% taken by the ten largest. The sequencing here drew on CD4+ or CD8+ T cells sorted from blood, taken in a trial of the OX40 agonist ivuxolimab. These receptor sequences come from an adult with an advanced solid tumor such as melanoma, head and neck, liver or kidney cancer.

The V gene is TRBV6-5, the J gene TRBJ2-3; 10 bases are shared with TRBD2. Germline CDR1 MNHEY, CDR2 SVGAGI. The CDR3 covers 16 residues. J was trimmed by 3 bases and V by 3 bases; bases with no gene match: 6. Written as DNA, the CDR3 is TGTGCCAGCAGTTATTTAGCGGGGGGAGCGACAGATACGCAGTATTTT. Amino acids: CASSYLAGGATDTQYF.

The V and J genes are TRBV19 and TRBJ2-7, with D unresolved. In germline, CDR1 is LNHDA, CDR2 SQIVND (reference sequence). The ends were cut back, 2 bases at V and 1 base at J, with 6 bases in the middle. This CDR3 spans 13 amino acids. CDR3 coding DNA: TGTGCCAGTAGTATACCAGGATCCTACGAGCAGTACTTC. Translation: CASSIPGSYEQYF. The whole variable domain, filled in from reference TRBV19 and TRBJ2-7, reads DGGITQSPKYLFRKEGQNVTLSCEQNLNHDAMYWYRQDPGQGLRLIYYSQIVNDFQKGDIAEGYSVSREKKESFPLTVTSAQKNPTAFYLCASSIPGSYEQYFGPGTRLTVT.

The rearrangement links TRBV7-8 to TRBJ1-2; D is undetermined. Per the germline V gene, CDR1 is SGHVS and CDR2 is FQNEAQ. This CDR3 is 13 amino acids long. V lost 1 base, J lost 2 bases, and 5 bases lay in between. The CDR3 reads CASSLGGNYGYTF. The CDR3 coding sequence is TGTGCCAGCAGCTTAGGCGGGAACTATGGCTACACCTTC.

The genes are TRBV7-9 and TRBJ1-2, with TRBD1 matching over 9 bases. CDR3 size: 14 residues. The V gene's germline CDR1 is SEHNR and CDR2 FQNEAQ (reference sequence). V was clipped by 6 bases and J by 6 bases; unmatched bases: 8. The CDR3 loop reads CASRHSGTGNGYTF. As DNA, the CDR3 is TGTGCCAGCAGACATTCCGGGACAGGGAATGGCTACACCTTC.

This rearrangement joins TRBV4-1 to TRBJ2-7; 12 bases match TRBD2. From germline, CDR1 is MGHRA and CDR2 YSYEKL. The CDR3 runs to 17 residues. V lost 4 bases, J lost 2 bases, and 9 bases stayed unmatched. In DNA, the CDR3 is TGCGCCAGCAGCCTCCACGAAGCTAGCGGGGGGGCCTACGAGCAGTACTTC. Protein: CASSLHEASGGAYEQYF.

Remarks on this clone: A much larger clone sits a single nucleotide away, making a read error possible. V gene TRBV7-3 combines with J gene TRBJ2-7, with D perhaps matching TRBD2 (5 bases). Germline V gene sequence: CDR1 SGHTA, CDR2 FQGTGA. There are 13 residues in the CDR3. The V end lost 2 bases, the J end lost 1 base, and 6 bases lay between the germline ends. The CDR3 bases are TGTGCCAGCAGCTTACCGGGGTCCTACGAGCAGTACTTC. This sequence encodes CASSLPGSYEQYF. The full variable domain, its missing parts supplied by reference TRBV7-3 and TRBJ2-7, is GAGVSQTPSNKVTEKGKYVELRCDPISGHTALYWYRQSLGQGPEFLIYFQGTGAADDSGLPNDRFFAVRPEGSVSTLKIQRTERGDSAVYLCASSLPGSYEQYFGPGTRLTVT.

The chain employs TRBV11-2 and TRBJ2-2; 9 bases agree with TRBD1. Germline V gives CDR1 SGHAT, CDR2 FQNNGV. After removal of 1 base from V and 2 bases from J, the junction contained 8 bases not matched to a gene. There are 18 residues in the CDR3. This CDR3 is CASSLVPSGQGNTGELFF. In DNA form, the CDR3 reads TGTGCCAGCAGCTTAGTCCCATCGGGACAGGGAAACACCGGGGAGCTGTTTTTT. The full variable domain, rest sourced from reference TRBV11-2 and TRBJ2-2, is EAGVAQSPRYKIIEKRQSVAFWCNPISGHATLYWYQQILGQGPKLLIQFQNNGVVDDSQLPKDRFSAERLKGVDSTLKIQPAKLEDSAVYLCASSLVPSGQGNTGELFFGEGSRLTVL.

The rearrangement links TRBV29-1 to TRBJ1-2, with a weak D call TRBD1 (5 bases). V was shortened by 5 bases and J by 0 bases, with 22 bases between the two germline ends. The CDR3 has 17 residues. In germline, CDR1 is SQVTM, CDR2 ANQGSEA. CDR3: CSVMDITTRSANYGYTF. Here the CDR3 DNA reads TGCAGCGTTATGGACATTACTACCCGCTCAGCTAACTATGGCTACACCTTC.

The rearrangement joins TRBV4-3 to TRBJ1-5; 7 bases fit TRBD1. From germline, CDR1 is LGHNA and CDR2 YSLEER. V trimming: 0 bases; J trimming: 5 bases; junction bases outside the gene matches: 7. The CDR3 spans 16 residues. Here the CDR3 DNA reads TGCGCCAGCAGCCAAGATTCAGGGGGGGTTTATCAGCCCCAGCATTTT. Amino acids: CASSQDSGGVYQPQHF.

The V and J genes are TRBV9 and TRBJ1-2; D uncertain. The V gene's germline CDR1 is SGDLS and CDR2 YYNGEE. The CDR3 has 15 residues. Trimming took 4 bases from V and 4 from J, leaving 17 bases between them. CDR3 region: CASSPSRAARYGYTF. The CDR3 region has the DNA TGTGCCAGCAGCCCAAGCCGGGCAGCCCGCTATGGCTACACCTTC.

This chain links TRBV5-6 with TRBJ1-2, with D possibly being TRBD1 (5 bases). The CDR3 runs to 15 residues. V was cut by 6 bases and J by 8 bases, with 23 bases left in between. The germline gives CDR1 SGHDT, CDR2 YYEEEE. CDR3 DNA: TGTGCCAGCACCCGGAAGGAGGGGCCGGCATGGGGCTACACCTTC. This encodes CASTRKEGPAWGYTF.

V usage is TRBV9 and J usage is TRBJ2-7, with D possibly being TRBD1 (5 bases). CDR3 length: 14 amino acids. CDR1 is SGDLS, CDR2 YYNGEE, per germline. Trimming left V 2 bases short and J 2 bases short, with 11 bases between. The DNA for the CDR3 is TGTGCCAGCAGCGTGGGGCTTTTCCCCTACGAGCAGTACTTC. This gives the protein CASSVGLFPYEQYF.

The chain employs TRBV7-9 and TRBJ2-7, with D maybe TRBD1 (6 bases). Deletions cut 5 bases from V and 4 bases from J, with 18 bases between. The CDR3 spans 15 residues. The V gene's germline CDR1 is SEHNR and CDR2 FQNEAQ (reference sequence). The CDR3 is CASSLTVWGRYEQYF. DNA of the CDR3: TGTGCCAGCAGCCTAACGGTGTGGGGGCGTTACGAGCAGTACTTC.

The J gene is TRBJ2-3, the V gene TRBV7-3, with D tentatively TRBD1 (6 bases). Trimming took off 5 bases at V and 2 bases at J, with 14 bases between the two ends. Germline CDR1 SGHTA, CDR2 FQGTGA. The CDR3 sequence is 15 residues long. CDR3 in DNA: TGTGCCAGCAGCGTATCAGGGGCGACCACAGATACGCAGTATTTT. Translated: CASSVSGATTDTQYF.

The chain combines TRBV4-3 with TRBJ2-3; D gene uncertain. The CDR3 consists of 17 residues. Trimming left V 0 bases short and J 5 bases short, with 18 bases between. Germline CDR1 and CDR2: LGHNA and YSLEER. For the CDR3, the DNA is TGCGCCAGCAGCCAAGAGTTAGGTGGTTTAGTAGGAGATACGCAGTATTTT. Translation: CASSQELGGLVGDTQYF.

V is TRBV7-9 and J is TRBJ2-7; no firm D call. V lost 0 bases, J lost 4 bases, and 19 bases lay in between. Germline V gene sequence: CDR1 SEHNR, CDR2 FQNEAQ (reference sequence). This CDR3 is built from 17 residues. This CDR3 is CASSLANAPGRFYEQYF. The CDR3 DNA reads TGTGCCAGCAGCTTAGCAAATGCACCCGGACGATTTTACGAGCAGTACTTC.

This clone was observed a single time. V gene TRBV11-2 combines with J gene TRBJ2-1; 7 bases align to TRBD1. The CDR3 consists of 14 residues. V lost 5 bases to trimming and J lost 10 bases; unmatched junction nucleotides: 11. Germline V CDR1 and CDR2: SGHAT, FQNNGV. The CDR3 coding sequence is TGTGCCAGCAGCACGGGACAGCCCGGTCAGGAGCAGTTCTTC. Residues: CASSTGQPGQEQFF.

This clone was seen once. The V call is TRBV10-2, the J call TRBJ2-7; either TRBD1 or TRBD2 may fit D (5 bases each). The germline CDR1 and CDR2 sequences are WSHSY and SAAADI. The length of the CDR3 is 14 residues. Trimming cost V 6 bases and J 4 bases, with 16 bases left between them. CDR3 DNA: TGCGCCAGCAGCGTCAGGGAGTCCCATTACGAGCAGTACTTC. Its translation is CASSVRESHYEQYF.

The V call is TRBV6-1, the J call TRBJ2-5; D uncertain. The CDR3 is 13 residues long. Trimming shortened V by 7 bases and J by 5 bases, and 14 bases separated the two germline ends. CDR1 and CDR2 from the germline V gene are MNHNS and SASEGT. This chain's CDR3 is CASIEAMEETQYF. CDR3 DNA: TGTGCCAGCATTGAGGCCATGGAGGAGACCCAGTACTTC.

CDR3 amino acids: CASSVGDTPFYEQYF. DNA of the CDR3: TGTGCCAGCAGCGTAGGAGACACGCCGTTCTACGAGCAGTACTTC. The rearrangement uses TRBV9 and TRBJ2-7, with D hard to call. The V gene's germline CDR1 is SGDLS and CDR2 YYNGEE. CDR3 length: 15 amino acids. Trimming took off 0 bases at V and 3 bases at J, with 13 bases between the two ends.

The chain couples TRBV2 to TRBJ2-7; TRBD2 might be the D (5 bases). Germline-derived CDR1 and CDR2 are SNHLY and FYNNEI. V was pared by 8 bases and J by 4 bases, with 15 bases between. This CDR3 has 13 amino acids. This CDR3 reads CASLGLVTYEQYF. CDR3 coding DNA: TGTGCCAGCCTTGGACTGGTAACTTACGAGCAGTACTTC.